These 15 T cell receptor beta chains came from one sample sequenced in a study of blood T cell repertoires in COVID-19 (TCRdb year 2020). Library preparation used the immunoSEQ multiplex PCR assay. TCRdb's version of the immuneACCESS table is confined to in-frame rearrangements and falls short of the full clone set. An unresolved V gene accounts for under half of the shortfall where checked; the remainder is of unknown origin. Across this sample there are a few hundred thousand clones, with around 80% seen only once. The ten largest clones capture under 4.5% of the sample. Sequenced input: PBMCs or T cells enriched from blood (not recorded which). Receptors were obtained from a man aged 25-45 years with acute COVID-19.

This chain uses TRBV11-2 with TRBJ1-4; 7 bases agree with TRBD1. V trimming: 1 base; J trimming: 6 bases; junction bases outside the gene matches: 5. The CDR3 contains 15 residues. Germline CDR1 and CDR2: SGHAT and FQNNGV. CDR3: CASSLGQGVDEKLFF. CDR3 DNA sequence: TGTGCCAGCAGCTTAGGACAGGGCGTAGATGAAAAACTGTTTTTT.

In this sample, this clone turned up a few times. The chain links TRBV6-5 to TRBJ2-2; TRBD2 might be the D (5 bases). Germline lookup yields CDR1 MNHEY and CDR2 SVGAGI. This CDR3 is 14 amino acids long. Trimming left V 7 bases short and J 8 bases short, with 17 bases between. CDR3 nucleotides: TGTGCCAGCATTTCGGGGATCGGATTGGGGGAGCTGTTTTTT. Its translation is CASISGIGLGELFF.

The chain employs TRBV25-1 and TRBJ1-2; D is unresolved. The CDR3 loop spans 13 amino acids. V lost 0 bases and J 8 bases, leaving 10 bases between the germline ends. Germline CDR1 MGHDK, CDR2 SYGVNS. Here the CDR3 reads CASSEYVGSGYTF. The CDR3 nucleotides are TGTGCCAGCAGTGAATACGTGGGTAGCGGCTACACCTTC.

V usage is TRBV21-1 and J usage is TRBJ2-5; TRBD1 was called by the table and not checked on the DNA. TRBV21-1 is assigned pseudogene status. This CDR3 is 15 amino acids long. The DNA for the CDR3 is TGTGCCAGCGCAGTACCGGGACAGCTCCAAGAGACCCAGTACTTC. Translation: CASAVPGQLQETQYF.

A remark on this clone: Other DNA sequences in this sample translate to the same CDR3. The chain employs TRBV5-5 and TRBJ2-4; the D is unclear. In germline, CDR1 is SGHKS, CDR2 YYEKEE (reference sequence). The CDR3 loop spans 13 amino acids. The V gene lost 4 bases and the J gene lost 1 base, with 6 bases spanning the gap. CDR3 nucleotide sequence: TGTGCCAGCAGCCTTAGCGCCAAAAACATTCAGTACTTC. It specifies CASSLSAKNIQYF.

The J gene is TRBJ1-2, the V gene TRBV2; a weak D match, TRBD1 (6 bases). This CDR3 is built from 14 residues. The V gene's germline CDR1 is SNHLY and CDR2 FYNNEI. V dropped 5 bases and J dropped 2 bases, with 12 bases sitting between them. CDR3 nucleotide sequence: TGTGCCAGCAGTCCCGGGACACCCAACTATGGCTACACCTTC. It encodes CASSPGTPNYGYTF.

The chain recombines TRBV6-5 with TRBJ2-4; a weak D match, TRBD2 (6 bases). Germline CDR1 MNHEY, CDR2 SVGAGI. This CDR3 comprises 14 residues. Trimming stripped 6 bases from V and 2 bases from J, with 11 bases between. The DNA for the CDR3 is TGTGCCAGCAGCCGGGACTCAACCAAAAACATTCAGTACTTC. The encoded protein is CASSRDSTKNIQYF.

The CDR3 loop is CASSQTGNFNYGYTF. The DNA for the CDR3 is TGTGCCAGCAGCCAAACGGGAAACTTCAATTATGGCTACACCTTC. The chain links TRBV3-1 (or the pseudogene TRBV3-2) to TRBJ1-2; D is ambiguous. This CDR3 has 15 amino acids. V dropped 2 bases and J dropped 5 bases, with 15 bases sitting between them. Germline V lookup: CDR1 LGHDT, CDR2 YNNKEL (reference sequence).

V gene TRBV9 combines with J gene TRBJ2-2; D is unclear. The germline V and J ends were trimmed by 4 bases and 3 bases, with 4 bases remaining between them. CDR1 is SGDLS, CDR2 YYNGEE, per germline. The CDR3 totals 12 residues. CDR3 region: CASSPYTGELFF. The CDR3 coding sequence is TGTGCCAGCAGCCCCTACACCGGGGAGCTGTTTTTT.

The rearrangement uses TRBV3-1 (or the pseudogene TRBV3-2) and TRBJ1-5; the D gene is possibly TRBD1 (5 bases). This CDR3 is 14 amino acids long. V was cut by 1 base and J by 3 bases, with 7 bases left in between. CDR1 is LGHDT and CDR2 is YNNKEL in the germline V gene (reference sequence). CDR3: CASSQGQHNQPQHF. In DNA, the CDR3 is TGTGCCAGCAGCCAAGGACAGCACAATCAGCCCCAGCATTTT.

The chain has TRBV18 and TRBJ1-1; TRBD1 might be the D (5 bases). This CDR3 region has 15 residues. Germline CDR1 is KGHSH and CDR2 is LQKENI. Trimming cost V 2 bases and J 8 bases, with 18 bases left between them. CDR3 loop: CASSPNGYVGGEAFF. In DNA form, the CDR3 reads TGTGCCAGCTCACCAAATGGGTACGTGGGGGGAGAAGCTTTCTTT.

The chain combines TRBV4-1 with TRBJ1-3, with no clear D. The germline gives CDR1 MGHRA, CDR2 YSYEKL. The V end was cut by 5 bases, the J end by 2 bases, with 13 bases between. This CDR3 is 15 amino acids long. DNA of the CDR3: TGCGCCAGCAGCTCGTCGGAGGTGACTGGAAACACCATATATTTT. This gives the protein CASSSSEVTGNTIYF.

The V and J genes are TRBV6-4 and TRBJ1-1; tentatively, D is TRBD1 (6 bases). The V end lost 7 bases, the J end lost 2 bases, and 11 bases lay between the germline ends. Per germline, CDR1 MRHNA and CDR2 SNTAGT. The CDR3 is 13 residues long. The CDR3 sequence: CASKRTENTEAFF. CDR3 in DNA: TGTGCCAGCAAGCGGACAGAAAACACTGAAGCTTTCTTT.

The J gene is TRBJ1-2, the V gene TRBV6-1; TRBD1 agrees at 7 bases. Unmatched junction bases numbered 10, after V lost 2 bases and J lost 4 bases. Looked up from germline, CDR1 is MNHNS and CDR2 is SASEGT. This CDR3 is 16 amino acids long. DNA of the CDR3: TGTGCCAGCAGTGAATCGGTGGGACAGTTCTCCTATGGCTACACCTTC. Protein: CASSESVGQFSYGYTF.

CDR3 sequence reads: CASSSGTSGAGKETQYF. CDR3 sequence (DNA): TGCGCCAGCAGCTCGGGGACTAGCGGCGCTGGAAAAGAGACCCAGTACTTC. The chain is built from TRBV5-1 and TRBJ2-5; 11 positions agree with TRBD2. The germline V gene encodes CDR1 SGHRS and CDR2 YFSETQ. CDR3 length: 17 amino acids. The V gene end was trimmed by 3 bases and the J gene end by 3 bases; junction bases not matched to a gene: 10.